This paragraph reports one T cell receptor beta chain. This sample is drawn from a study of blood T cell repertoires in COVID-19. At the level of the study: In each case, the material was cDNA or gDNA derived from T cells, B-cell-depleted T cells, or PBMCs.

The CDR3 is 14 amino acids. Germline V gives CDR1 SGHRS, CDR2 YFSETQ. The V and J ends lost 2 bases and 3 bases respectively, with 11 bases between them. Some clones are missing from TCRdb's copy, which holds only in-frame ones; the method was immunoSEQ multiplex PCR. Counted here are over 200,000 clones, over 75% occurring once; the ten biggest clones make up around 4.7%. The chain uses TRBV5-1 and TRBJ1-1, with D perhaps TRBD1 (5 bases). Sequencing was done on a sample of peripheral blood. The TCR was taken from a human donor in a cohort sampled during active COVID-19. In nucleotides, the CDR3 is TGCGCCAGCAGCTTTAGGGGTAAGGACACTGAAGCTTTCTTT. It yields the protein CASSFRGKDTEAFF.